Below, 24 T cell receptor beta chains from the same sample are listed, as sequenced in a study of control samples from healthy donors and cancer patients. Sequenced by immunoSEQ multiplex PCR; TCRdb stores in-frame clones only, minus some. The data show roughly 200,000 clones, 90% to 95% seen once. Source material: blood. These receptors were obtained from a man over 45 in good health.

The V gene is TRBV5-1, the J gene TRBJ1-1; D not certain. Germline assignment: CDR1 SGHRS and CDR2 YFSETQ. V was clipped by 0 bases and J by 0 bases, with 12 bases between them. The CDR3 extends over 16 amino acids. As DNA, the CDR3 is TGCGCCAGCAGCTTGGCCAAGGGTAACATGAACACTGAAGCTTTCTTT. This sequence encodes CASSLAKGNMNTEAFF.

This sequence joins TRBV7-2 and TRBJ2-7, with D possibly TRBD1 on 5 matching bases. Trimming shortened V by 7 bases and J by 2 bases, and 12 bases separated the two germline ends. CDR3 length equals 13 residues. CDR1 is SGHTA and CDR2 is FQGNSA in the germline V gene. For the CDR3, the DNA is TGTGCCAGCACCGGAACAGGCGCCTACGAGCAGTACTTC. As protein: CASTGTGAYEQYF. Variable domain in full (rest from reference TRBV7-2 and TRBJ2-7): GAGVSQSPSNKVTEKGKDVELRCDPISGHTALYWYRQSLGQGLEFLIYFQGNSAPDKSGLPSDRFSAERTGGSVSTLTIQRTQQEDSAVYLCASTGTGAYEQYFGPGTRLTVT.

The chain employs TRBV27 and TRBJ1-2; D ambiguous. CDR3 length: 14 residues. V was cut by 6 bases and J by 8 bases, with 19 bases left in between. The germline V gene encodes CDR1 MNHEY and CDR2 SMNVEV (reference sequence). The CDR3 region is CASSLNAGGLGYTF. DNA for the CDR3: TGTGCCAGCAGCTTAAACGCTGGTGGGTTGGGCTACACCTTC.

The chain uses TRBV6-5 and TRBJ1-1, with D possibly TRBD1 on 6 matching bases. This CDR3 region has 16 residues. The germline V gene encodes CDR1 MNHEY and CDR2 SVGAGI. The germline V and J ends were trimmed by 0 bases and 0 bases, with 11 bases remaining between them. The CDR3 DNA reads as TGTGCCAGCAGTTACTCTCAGGGGCTCATGAACACTGAAGCTTTCTTT. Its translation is CASSYSQGLMNTEAFF.

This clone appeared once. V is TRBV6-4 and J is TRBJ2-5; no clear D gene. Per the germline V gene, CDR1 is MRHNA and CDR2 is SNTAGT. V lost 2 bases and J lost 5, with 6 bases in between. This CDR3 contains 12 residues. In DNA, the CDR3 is TGTGCCAGCAGTGACGATCGGGAGACCCAGTACTTC. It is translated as CASSDDRETQYF.

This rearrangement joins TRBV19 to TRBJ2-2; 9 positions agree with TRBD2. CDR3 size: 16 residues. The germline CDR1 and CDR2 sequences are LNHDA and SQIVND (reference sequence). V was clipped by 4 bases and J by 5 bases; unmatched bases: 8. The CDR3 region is CASSKRGGAWTGELFF. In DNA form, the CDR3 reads TGTGCCAGTAGTAAGCGCGGGGGGGCCTGGACCGGGGAGCTGTTTTTT.

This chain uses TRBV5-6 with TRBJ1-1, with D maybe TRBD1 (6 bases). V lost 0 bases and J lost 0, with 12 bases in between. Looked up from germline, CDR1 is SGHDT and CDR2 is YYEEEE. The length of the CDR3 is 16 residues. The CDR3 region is CASSLEGGRVNTEAFF. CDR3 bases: TGTGCCAGCAGCTTGGAGGGGGGACGTGTGAACACTGAAGCTTTCTTT.

CDR3 DNA: TGTGCCAGCAGTGGACAGTTCAATCAGCCCCAGCATTTT. Its protein is CASSGQFNQPQHF. V is TRBV12-3 or TRBV12-4 and J is TRBJ1-5; D is perhaps TRBD1 (6 bases). The CDR3 loop spans 13 amino acids. V was clipped by 5 bases and J by 3 bases, with 8 bases between them.

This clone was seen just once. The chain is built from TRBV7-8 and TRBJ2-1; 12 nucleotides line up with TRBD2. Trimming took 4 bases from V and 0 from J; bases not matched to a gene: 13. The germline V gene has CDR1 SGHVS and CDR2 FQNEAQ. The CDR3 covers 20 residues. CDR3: CASSYLTSGGLRSSYNEQFF. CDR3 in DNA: TGTGCCAGCAGCTACCTAACTAGCGGGGGGCTTCGGAGCTCCTACAATGAGCAGTTCTTC.

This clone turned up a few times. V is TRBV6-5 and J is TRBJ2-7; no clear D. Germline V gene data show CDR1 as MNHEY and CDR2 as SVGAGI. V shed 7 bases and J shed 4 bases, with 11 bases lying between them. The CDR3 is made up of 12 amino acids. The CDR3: CASTQPGYEQYF. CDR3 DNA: TGTGCCAGCACCCAACCTGGTTACGAGCAGTACTTC.

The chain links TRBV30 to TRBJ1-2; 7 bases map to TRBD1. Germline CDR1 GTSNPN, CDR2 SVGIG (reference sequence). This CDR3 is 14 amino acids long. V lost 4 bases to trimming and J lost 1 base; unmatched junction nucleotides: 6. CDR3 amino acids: CAWIRTGINYGYTF. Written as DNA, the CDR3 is TGTGCCTGGATCAGGACAGGAATTAACTATGGCTACACCTTC.

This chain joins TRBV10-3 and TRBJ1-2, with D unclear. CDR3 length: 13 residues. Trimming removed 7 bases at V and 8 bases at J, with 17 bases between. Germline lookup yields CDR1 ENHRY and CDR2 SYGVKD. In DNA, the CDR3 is TGTGCCATCACCCTACGAAGGGAGGAAGGCTACACCTTC. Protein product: CAITLRREEGYTF.

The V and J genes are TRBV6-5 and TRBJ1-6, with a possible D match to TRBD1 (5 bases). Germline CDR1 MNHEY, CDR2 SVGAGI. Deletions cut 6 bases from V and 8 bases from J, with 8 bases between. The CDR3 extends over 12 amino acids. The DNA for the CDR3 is TGTGCCAGCAGACGACAGTATTCACCCCTCCACTTT. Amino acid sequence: CASRRQYSPLHF.

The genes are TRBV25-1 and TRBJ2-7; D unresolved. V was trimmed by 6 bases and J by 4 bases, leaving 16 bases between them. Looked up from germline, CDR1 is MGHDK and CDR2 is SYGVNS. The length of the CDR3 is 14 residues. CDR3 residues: CASSPPGLPYEQYV. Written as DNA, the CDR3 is TGTGCCAGCAGCCCCCCCGGGCTACCTTACGAGCAGTACGTC.

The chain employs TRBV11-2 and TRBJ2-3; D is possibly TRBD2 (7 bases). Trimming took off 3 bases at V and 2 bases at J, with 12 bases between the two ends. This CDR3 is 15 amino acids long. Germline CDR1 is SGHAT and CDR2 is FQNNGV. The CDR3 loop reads CASSLPGGITDTQYF. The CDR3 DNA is TGTGCCAGCAGCTTGCCGGGGGGCATCACAGATACGCAGTATTTT.

The CDR3 sequence is CASSIWGTPTNEKLFF. The CDR3, as DNA: TGTGCCAGTAGTATCTGGGGGACCCCAACTAATGAAAAACTGTTTTTT. The genes are TRBV19 and TRBJ1-4, with a possible D match to TRBD1 (5 bases). Trimming removed 3 bases at V and 0 bases at J, with 11 bases between. Germline V CDR1 and CDR2: LNHDA, SQIVND (reference sequence). The length of the CDR3 is 16 residues.

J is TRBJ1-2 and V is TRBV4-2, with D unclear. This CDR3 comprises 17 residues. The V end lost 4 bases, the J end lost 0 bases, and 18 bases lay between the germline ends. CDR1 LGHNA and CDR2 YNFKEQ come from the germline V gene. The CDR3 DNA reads TGTGCCAGCAGCCCCCAGGCGGTCCCGTTAGCTAACTATGGCTACACCTTC. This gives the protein CASSPQAVPLANYGYTF.

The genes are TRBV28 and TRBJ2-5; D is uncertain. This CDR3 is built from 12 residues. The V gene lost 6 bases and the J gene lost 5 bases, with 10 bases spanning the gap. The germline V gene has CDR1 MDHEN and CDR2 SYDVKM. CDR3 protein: CASSLQRETQYF. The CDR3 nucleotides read TGTGCCAGCAGCCTGCAGAGGGAGACCCAGTACTTC.

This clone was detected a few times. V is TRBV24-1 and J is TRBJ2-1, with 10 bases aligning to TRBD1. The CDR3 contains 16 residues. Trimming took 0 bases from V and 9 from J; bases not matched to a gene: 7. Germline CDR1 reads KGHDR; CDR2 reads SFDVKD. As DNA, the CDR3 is TGTGCCACCAGTGATTTGCGGAAGGGACAGGGGCTTGAGCAGTTCTTC. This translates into CATSDLRKGQGLEQFF.

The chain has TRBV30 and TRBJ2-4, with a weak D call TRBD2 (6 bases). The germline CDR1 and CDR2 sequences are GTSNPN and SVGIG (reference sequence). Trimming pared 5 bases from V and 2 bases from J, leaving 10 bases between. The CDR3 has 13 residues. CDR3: CAWAAGTKNIQYF. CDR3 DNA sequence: TGTGCCTGGGCGGCGGGAACCAAAAACATTCAGTACTTC. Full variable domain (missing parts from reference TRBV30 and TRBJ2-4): SQTIHQWPATLVQPVGSPLSLECTVEGTSNPNLYWYRQAAGRGLQLLFYSVGIGQISSEVPQNLSASRPQDRQFILSSKKLLLSDSGFYLCAWAAGTKNIQYFGAGTRLSVL.

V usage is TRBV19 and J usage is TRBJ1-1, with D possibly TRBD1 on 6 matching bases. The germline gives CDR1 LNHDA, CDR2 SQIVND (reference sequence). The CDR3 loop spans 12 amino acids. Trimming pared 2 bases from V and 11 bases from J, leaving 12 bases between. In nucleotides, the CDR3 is TGTGCCAGTAGTATATTTCAGGGGCCGGCTTTCTTT. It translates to CASSIFQGPAFF.

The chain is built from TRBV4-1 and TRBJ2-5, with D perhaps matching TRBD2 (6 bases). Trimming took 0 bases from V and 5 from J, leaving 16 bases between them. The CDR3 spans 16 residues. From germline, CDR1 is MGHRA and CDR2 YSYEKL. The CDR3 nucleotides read TGCGCCAGCAGCCAAGACACGGGGGTTAACTGGGAGACCCAGTACTTC. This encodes CASSQDTGVNWETQYF.

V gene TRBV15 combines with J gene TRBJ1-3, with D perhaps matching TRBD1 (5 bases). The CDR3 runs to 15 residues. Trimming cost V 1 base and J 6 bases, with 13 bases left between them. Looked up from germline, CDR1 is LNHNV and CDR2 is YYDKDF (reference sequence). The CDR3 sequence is CATSRAGLGENTIYF. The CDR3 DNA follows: TGTGCCACCAGCAGAGCGGGACTAGGCGAAAACACCATATATTTT.

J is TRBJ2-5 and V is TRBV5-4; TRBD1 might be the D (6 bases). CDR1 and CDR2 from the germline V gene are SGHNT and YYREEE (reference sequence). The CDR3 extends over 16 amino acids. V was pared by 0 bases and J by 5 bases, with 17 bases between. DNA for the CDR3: TGTGCCAGCAGCTTGGGGGGGACATCCCTAGGGGAGACCCAGTACTTC. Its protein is CASSLGGTSLGETQYF.